The source of this TCR beta chain is a study of T cell repertoires in cytomegalovirus infection. At the level of the study: Based on public TCR beta signatures, there were indications of CMV infection and of a matching HLA type.

Using its own MiXCR run on the reads, TCRdb lists one record per CDR3 protein. Here the sample spans 150,000 to 200,000 distinct CDR3 sequences, roughly an eighth being singletons. The CDR3 sequence is 15 residues long. J gave up 3 bases and V 2 bases, and 6 bases lay outside the gene matches. The germline gives CDR1 GTSNPN, CDR2 SVGIG (reference sequence). Study conclusions and caveats: Using cumulative public TCR beta family frequency, the authors identified those who carried CMV together with the relevant HLA. HLA-C-restricted CMV-specific TCR beta clonotypes were dominant in the ex vivo response.

This clonotype showed up just a few times. The target antigen is unknown. This rearrangement joins TRBV30 to TRBJ2-7, with 11 bases matching TRBD2. Sequencing was performed on PBMCs. The receptor was derived from a human donor in good health (CMV status not recorded). Some clones in this sample may be carry-over from other donors' samples. CDR3 protein: CAWSFLAGGIYEQYF. The CDR3 DNA follows: TGTGCCTGGAGTTTCCTAGCGGGAGGAATCTACGAGCAGTACTTC.